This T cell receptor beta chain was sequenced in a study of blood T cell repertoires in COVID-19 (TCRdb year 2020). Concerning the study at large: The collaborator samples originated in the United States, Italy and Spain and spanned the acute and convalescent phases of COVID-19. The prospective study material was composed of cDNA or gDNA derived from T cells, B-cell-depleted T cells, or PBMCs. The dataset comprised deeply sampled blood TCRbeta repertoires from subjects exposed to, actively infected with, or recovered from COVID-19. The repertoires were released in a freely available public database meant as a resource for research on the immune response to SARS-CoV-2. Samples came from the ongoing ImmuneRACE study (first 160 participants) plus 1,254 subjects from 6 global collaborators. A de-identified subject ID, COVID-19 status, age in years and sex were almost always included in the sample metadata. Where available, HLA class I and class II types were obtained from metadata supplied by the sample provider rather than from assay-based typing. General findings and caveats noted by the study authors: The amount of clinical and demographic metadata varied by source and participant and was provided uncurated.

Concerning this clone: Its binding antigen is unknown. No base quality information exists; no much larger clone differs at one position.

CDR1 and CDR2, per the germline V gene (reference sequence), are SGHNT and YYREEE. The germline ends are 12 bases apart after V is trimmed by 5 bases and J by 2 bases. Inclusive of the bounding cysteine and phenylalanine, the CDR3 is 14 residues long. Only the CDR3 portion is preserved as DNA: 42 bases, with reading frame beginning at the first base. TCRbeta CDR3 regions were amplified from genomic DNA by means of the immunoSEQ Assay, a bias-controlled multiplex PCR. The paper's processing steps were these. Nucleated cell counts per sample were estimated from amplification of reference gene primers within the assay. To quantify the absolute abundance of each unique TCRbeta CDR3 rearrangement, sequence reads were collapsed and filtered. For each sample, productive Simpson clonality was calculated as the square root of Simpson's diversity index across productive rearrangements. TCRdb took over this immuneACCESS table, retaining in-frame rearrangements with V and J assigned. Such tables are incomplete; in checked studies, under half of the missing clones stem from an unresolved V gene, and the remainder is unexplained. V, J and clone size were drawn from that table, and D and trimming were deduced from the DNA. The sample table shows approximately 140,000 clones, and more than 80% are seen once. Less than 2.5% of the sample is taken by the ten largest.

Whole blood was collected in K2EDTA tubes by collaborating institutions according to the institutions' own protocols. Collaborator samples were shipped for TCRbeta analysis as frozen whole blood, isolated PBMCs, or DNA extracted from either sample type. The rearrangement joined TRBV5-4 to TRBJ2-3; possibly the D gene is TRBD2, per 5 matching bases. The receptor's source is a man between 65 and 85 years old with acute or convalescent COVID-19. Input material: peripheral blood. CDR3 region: CASRADRATDTQYF. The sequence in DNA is TGTGCCAGCAGAGCGGACCGAGCCACAGATACGCAGTATTTT.